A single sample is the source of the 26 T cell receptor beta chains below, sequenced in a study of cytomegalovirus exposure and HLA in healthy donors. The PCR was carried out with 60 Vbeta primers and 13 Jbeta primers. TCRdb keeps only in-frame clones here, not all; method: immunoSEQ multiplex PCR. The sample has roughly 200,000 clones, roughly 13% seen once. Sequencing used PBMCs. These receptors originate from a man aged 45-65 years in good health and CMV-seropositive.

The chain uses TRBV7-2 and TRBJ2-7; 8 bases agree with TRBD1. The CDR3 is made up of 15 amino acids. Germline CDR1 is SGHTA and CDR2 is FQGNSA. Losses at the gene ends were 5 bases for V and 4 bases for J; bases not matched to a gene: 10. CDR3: CASSPGTGLFYEQYF. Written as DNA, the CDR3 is TGTGCCAGCAGCCCCGGGACAGGCCTCTTTTACGAGCAGTACTTC.

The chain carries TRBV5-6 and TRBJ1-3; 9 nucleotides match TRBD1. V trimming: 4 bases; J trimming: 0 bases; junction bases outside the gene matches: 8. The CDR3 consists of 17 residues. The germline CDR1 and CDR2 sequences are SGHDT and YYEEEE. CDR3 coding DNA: TGTGCCAGCAGCCGACCCGGGACAGGGACCTCTGGAAACACCATATATTTT. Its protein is CASSRPGTGTSGNTIYF.

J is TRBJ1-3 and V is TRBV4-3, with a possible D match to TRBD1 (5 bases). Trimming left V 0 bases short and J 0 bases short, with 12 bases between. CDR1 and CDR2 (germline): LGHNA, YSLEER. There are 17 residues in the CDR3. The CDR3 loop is CASSQDGGASSGNTIYF. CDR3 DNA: TGCGCCAGCAGCCAAGATGGCGGGGCCTCCTCTGGAAACACCATATATTTT.

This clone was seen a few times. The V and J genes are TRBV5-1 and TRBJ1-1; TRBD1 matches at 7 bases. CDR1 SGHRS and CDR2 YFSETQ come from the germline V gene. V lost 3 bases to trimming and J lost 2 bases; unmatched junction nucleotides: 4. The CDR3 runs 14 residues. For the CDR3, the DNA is TGCGCCAGCAGCTGGGGGGACAGAAACACTGAAGCTTTCTTT. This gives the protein CASSWGDRNTEAFF.

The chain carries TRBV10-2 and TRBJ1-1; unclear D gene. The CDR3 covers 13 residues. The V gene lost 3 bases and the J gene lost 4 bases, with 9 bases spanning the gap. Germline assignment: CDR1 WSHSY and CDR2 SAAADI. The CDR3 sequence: CASSDSGITEAFF. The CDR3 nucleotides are TGCGCCAGCAGTGACTCGGGGATCACTGAAGCTTTCTTT.

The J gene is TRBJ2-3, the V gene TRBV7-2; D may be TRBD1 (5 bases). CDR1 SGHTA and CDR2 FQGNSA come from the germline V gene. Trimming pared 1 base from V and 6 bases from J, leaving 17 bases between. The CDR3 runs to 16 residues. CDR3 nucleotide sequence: TGTGCCAGCAGCTTAGGGCAGGGCCTGGGTGTGGATACGCAGTATTTT. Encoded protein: CASSLGQGLGVDTQYF.

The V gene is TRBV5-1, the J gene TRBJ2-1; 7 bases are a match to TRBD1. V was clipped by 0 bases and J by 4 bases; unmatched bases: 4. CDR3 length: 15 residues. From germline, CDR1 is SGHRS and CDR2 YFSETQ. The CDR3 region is CASSLEGQYYNEQFF. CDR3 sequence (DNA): TGCGCCAGCAGCTTGGAGGGACAGTATTACAATGAGCAGTTCTTC.

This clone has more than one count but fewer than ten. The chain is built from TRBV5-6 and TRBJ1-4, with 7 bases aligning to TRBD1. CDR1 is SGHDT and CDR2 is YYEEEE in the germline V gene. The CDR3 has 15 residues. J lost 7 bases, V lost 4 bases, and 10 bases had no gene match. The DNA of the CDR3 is TGTGCCAGCAGCCCCCAGGGGGTTAGGAGTGAAAAACTGTTTTTT. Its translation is CASSPQGVRSEKLFF. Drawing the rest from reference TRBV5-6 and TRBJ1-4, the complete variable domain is DAGVTQSPTHLIKTRGQQVTLRCSPKSGHDTVSWYQQALGQGPQFIFQYYEEEERQRGNFPDRFSGHQFPNYSSELNVNALLLGDSALYLCASSPQGVRSEKLFFGSGTQLSVL.

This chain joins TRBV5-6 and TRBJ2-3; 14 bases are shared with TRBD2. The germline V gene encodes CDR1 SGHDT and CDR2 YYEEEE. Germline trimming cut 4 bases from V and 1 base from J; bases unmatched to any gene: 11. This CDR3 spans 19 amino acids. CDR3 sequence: CASSRTSGGLGPGTDTQYF. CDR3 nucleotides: TGTGCCAGCAGCCGGACTAGCGGGGGGTTGGGGCCTGGCACAGATACGCAGTATTTT. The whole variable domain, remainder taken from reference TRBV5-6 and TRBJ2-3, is DAGVTQSPTHLIKTRGQQVTLRCSPKSGHDTVSWYQQALGQGPQFIFQYYEEEERQRGNFPDRFSGHQFPNYSSELNVNALLLGDSALYLCASSRTSGGLGPGTDTQYFGPGTRLTVL.

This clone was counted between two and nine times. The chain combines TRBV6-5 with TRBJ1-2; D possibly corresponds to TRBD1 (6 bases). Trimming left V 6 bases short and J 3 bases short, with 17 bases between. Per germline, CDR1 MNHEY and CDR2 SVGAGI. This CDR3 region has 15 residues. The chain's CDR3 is CASRLTGRGHYGYTF. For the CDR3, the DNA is TGTGCCAGCAGATTAACAGGGAGGGGCCACTATGGCTACACCTTC.

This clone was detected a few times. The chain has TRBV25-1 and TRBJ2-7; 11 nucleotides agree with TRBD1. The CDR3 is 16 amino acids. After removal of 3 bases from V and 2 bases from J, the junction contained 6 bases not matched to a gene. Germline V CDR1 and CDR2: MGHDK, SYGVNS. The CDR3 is CASSDPGTGGAYEQYV. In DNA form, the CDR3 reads TGTGCCAGCAGTGACCCCGGGACAGGGGGGGCCTACGAGCAGTACGTC.

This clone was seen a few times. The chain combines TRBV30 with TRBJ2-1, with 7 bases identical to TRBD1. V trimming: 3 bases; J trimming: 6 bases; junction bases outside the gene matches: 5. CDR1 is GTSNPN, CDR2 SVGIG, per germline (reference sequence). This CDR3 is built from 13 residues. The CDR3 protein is CAWRGQPGNEQFF. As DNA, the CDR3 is TGTGCCTGGAGGGGACAGCCGGGCAATGAGCAGTTCTTC. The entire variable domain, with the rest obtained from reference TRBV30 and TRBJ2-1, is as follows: SQTIHQWPATLVQPVGSPLSLECTVEGTSNPNLYWYRQAAGRGLQLLFYSVGIGQISSEVPQNLSASRPQDRQFILSSKKLLLSDSGFYLCAWRGQPGNEQFFGPGTRLTVL.

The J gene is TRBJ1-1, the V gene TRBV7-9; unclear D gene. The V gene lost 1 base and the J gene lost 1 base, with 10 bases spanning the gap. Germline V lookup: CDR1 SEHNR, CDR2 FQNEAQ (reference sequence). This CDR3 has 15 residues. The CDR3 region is CASSLVGGKNTEAFF. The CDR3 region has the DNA TGTGCCAGCAGCTTAGTTGGCGGGAAGAACACTGAAGCTTTCTTT.

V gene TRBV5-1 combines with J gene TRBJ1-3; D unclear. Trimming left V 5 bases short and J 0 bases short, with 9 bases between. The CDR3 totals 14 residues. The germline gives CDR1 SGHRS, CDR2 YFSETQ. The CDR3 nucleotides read TGCGCCAGCAGATTATCCGTCTCTGGAAACACCATATATTTT. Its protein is CASRLSVSGNTIYF.

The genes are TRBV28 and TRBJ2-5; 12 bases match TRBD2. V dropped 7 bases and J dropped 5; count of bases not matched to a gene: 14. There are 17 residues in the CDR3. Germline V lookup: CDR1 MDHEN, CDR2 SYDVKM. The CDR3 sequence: CASTWGLAGPKGETQYF. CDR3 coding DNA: TGTGCCAGCACCTGGGGACTAGCGGGCCCCAAGGGGGAGACCCAGTACTTC.

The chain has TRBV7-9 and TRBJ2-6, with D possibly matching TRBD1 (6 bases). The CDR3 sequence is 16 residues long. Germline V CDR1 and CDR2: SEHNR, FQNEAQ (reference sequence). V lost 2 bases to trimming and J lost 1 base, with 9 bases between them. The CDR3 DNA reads TGTGCCAGCAGCTTACACAGGGAGTCTGGGGCCAACGTCCTGACTTTC. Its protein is CASSLHRESGANVLTF.

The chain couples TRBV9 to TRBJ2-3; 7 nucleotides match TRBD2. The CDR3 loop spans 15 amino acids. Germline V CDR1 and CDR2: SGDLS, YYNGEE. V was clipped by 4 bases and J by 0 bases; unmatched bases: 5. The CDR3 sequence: CASSTSGVSTDTQYF. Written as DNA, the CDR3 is TGTGCCAGCAGCACAAGCGGGGTAAGCACAGATACGCAGTATTTT.

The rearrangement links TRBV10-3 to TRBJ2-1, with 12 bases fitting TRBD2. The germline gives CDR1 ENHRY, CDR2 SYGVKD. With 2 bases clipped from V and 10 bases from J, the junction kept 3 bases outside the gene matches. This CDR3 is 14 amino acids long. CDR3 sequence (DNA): TGTGCCATCAGTGAGACTAGCGGGGGGAAGGAGCAGTTCTTC. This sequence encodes CAISETSGGKEQFF.

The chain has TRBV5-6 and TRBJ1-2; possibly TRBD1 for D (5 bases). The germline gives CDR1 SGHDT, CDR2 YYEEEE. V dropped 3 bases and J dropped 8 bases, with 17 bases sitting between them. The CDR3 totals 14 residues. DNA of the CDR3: TGTGCCAGCAGCTCCGTCGAAAGGGGAGGAGGCTACACCTTC. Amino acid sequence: CASSSVERGGGYTF.

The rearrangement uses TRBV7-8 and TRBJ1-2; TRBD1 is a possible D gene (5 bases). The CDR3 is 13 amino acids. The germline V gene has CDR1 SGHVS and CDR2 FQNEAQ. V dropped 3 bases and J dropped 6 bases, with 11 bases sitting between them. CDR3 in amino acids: CASSFSGSDGYTF. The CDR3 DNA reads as TGTGCCAGCAGCTTTTCAGGGTCGGATGGCTACACCTTC.

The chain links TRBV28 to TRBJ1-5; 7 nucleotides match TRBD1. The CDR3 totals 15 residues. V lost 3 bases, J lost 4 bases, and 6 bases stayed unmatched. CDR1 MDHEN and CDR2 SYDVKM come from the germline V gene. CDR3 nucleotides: TGTGCCAGCAGTTTCCTAGACAGGGATAATCAGCCCCAGCATTTT. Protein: CASSFLDRDNQPQHF.

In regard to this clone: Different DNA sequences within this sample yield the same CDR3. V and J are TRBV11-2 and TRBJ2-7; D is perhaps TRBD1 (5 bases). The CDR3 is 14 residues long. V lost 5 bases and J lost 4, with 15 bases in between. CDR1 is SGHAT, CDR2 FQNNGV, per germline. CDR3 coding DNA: TGTGCCAGCAGCCCCACAGGAGCCAGGTACGAGCAGTACGTC. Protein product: CASSPTGARYEQYV.

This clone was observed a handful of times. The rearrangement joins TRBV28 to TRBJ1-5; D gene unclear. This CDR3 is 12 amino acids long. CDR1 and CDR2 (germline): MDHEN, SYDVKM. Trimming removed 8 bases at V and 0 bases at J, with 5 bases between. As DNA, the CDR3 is TGTGCCAGCCACTCTAGCAATCAGCCCCAGCATTTT. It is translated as CASHSSNQPQHF.

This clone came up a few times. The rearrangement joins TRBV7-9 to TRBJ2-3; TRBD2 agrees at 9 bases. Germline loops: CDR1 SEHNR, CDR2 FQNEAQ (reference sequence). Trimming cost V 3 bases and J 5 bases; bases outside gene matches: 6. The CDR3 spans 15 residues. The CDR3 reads CASSLAGGPGDTQYF. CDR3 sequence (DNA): TGTGCCAGCAGCTTGGCGGGGGGGCCCGGAGATACGCAGTATTTT.

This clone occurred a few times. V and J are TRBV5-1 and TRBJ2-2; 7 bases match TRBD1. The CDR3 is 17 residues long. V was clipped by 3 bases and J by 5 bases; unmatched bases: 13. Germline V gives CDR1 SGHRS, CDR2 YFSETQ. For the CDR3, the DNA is TGCGCCAGCAGCTCTACCGACAGGGCCCTCCGGACCGGGGAGCTGTTTTTT. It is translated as CASSSTDRALRTGELFF.

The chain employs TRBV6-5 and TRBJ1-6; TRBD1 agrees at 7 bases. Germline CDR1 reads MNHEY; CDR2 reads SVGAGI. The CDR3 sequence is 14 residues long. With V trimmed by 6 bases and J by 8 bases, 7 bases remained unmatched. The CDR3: CASRRDRVYSPLHF. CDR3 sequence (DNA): TGTGCCAGCAGGCGGGACAGAGTTTATTCACCCCTCCACTTT.